The 25 T cell receptor beta chains below all came from one sample that was sequenced in a study of OX40 agonist ivuxolimab in advanced cancers. Assay used: immunoSEQ multiplex PCR; TCRdb lists only in-frame clones, some missing. Of some 130,000 clones in the sample, approximately 92% were seen once. The sample was CD4+ or CD8+ T cells sorted from blood, taken in a trial of the OX40 agonist ivuxolimab. The receptor set was obtained from an adult with an advanced solid tumor such as melanoma, head and neck, liver or kidney cancer.

This chain connects TRBV27 to TRBJ1-1; 7 positions match TRBD1. The germline CDR1 and CDR2 sequences are MNHEY and SMNVEV (reference sequence). The CDR3 consists of 22 residues. J was trimmed by 0 bases and V by 1 base; bases with no gene match: 23. CDR3 loop: CASSLFYPRTGTAGRLNTEAFF. Here the CDR3 DNA reads TGTGCCAGCAGTTTATTTTACCCTCGCACCGGGACAGCGGGCCGGTTGAACACTGAAGCTTTCTTT.

This clone has only one observation. The J gene is TRBJ1-2, the V gene TRBV28; D is uncertain. Germline CDR1 is MDHEN and CDR2 is SYDVKM. Deletions cut 1 base from V and 5 bases from J, with 14 bases between. The CDR3 length is 15 residues. CDR3 protein: CASSLSAEGSYGYTF. The CDR3 region has the DNA TGTGCCAGCAGTTTATCGGCGGAAGGGTCTTATGGCTACACCTTC.

The rearrangement joins TRBV4-1 to TRBJ1-2; D unclear. V lost 0 bases, J lost 2 bases, and 7 bases lay in between. The CDR3 is 14 residues long. Per the germline V gene, CDR1 is MGHRA and CDR2 is YSYEKL. Here the CDR3 reads CASSQDPGNYGYTF. The CDR3 nucleotides are TGCGCCAGCAGCCAAGACCCGGGGAACTATGGCTACACCTTC.

The gene calls are TRBV7-2 and TRBJ1-2, with a possible D match to TRBD1 (6 bases). CDR1 SGHTA and CDR2 FQGNSA come from the germline V gene. The CDR3 length is 13 residues. V was clipped by 4 bases and J by 7 bases, with 13 bases between them. The CDR3 reads CASSSQDRSGYTF. In DNA, the CDR3 is TGTGCCAGCAGCTCCCAGGACAGAAGTGGCTACACCTTC.

This chain connects TRBV4-3 to TRBJ2-5; D remains unclear. Germline assignment: CDR1 LGHNA and CDR2 YSLEER. CDR3 length: 15 amino acids. The V end lost 4 bases, the J end lost 5 bases, and 17 bases lay between the germline ends. Here the CDR3 DNA reads TGCGCCAGCAGCCCGACTCATAGGGTCGGGGAGACCCAGTACTTC. The encoded protein is CASSPTHRVGETQYF.

CDR3 sequence reads: CASSEDRVQTQYF. CDR3 DNA sequence: TGTGCCAGCAGTGAAGACAGGGTACAGACCCAGTACTTC. This chain connects TRBV6-5 to TRBJ2-5; TRBD1 agrees at 7 bases. V shed 5 bases and J 6 bases; nucleotides not matched to a gene: 6. Germline values: CDR1 MNHEY, CDR2 SVGAGI. The CDR3 runs to 13 residues.

This clone was detected a few times. The chain recombines TRBV6-6 with TRBJ1-3; D is perhaps TRBD1 (6 bases). The CDR3 is made up of 16 amino acids. Between the trimmed V and J ends, which lost 0 bases and 1 base, there was a span of 10 bases. CDR1 MNHNY and CDR2 SVGAGI come from the germline V gene (reference sequence). CDR3 protein: CASSYSGQGSGNTIYF. The CDR3 bases are TGTGCCAGCAGTTACTCCGGCCAGGGGTCTGGAAACACCATATATTTT.

The chain couples TRBV5-1 to TRBJ2-7; D unresolved. There are 13 residues in the CDR3. Germline values: CDR1 SGHRS, CDR2 YFSETQ. Deletions cut 8 bases from V and 8 bases from J, with 20 bases between. CDR3 DNA: TGCGCCAGTAGATTCCGGGCTCCCAGGAAGCAGTACTTC. Its translation is CASRFRAPRKQYF.

The chain carries TRBV21-1 and TRBJ1-1; the D call in the table, TRBD1, was not verified against the DNA. TRBV21-1 is designated a pseudogene. This CDR3 has 17 residues. CDR3 bases: TGTGCCAGCAGCAAAGTGGGGGACAGGCAGAAGGGCACTGAAGCTTTCTTT. As protein: CASSKVGDRQKGTEAFF.

This clone occurred a few times. The V and J genes are TRBV2 and TRBJ1-2; the D gene is possibly TRBD1 (6 bases). CDR3 length equals 15 residues. Germline assignment: CDR1 SNHLY and CDR2 FYNNEI. V dropped 5 bases and J dropped 6 bases, with 19 bases sitting between them. CDR3 nucleotides: TGTGCCAGCAGTTCGTCGAGGGGCTACAGGGATGGCTACACCTTC. This translates into CASSSSRGYRDGYTF. The entire variable domain, with the rest obtained from reference TRBV2 and TRBJ1-2, is as follows: EPEVTQTPSHQVTQMGQEVILRCVPISNHLYFYWYRQILGQKVEFLVSFYNNEISEKSEIFDDQFSVERPDGSNFTLKIRSTKLEDSAMYFCASSSSRGYRDGYTFGSGTRLTVV.

The rearrangement uses TRBV20-1 and TRBJ2-5; D remains unclear. This CDR3 has 11 residues. Germline loops: CDR1 DFQATT, CDR2 SNEGSKA (reference sequence). Trimming cost V 3 bases and J 5 bases, with 7 bases left between them. CDR3 residues: CSASSGETQYF. CDR3 in DNA: TGCAGTGCTAGTTCCGGGGAGACCCAGTACTTC.

The chain is built from TRBV2 and TRBJ2-1; a weak D match, TRBD2 (6 bases). The V gene's germline CDR1 is SNHLY and CDR2 FYNNEI. Trimming removed 4 bases at V and 2 bases at J, with 12 bases between. There are 15 residues in the CDR3. In nucleotides, the CDR3 is TGTGCCAGCAGTGTTCAGGGCGGGGCCTACAATGAGCAGTTCTTC. Translating it yields CASSVQGGAYNEQFF.

CDR3 nucleotide sequence: TGTGCCAGCAGCTTAGAGGGCAGGTTGAACACCGGGGAGCTGTTTTTT. Translation gives CASSLEGRLNTGELFF. The chain recombines TRBV7-2 with TRBJ2-2; unclear D gene. V gave up 1 base and J gave up 1 base, with 10 bases separating them. The germline CDR1 and CDR2 sequences are SGHTA and FQGNSA. The CDR3 is 16 residues long.

The V gene is TRBV10-2, the J gene TRBJ1-1; a possible D gene is TRBD1 (6 bases). V lost 2 bases to trimming and J lost 4 bases, with 17 bases between them. The CDR3 is 16 residues long. In germline, CDR1 is WSHSY, CDR2 SAAADI. CDR3 sequence (DNA): TGCGCCAGCAGTGAGCCCACAAGAACAGGGTTCACTGAAGCTTTCTTT. Its translation: CASSEPTRTGFTEAFF.

The gene calls are TRBV28 and TRBJ1-4, with 8 bases aligning to TRBD1. V dropped 5 bases and J dropped 5; count of bases not matched to a gene: 7. This CDR3 is built from 15 residues. The V gene's germline CDR1 is MDHEN and CDR2 SYDVKM. CDR3 sequence: CASSVYRGGNEKLFF. For the CDR3, the DNA is TGTGCCAGCAGTGTCTACAGGGGGGGAAATGAAAAACTGTTTTTT.

For this clone: Distinct nucleotide sequences in the sample also encode this CDR3. The CDR3 nucleotides are TGTGCCAGCAGCTTGGGAGGGGGGCTACAAGAGACCCAGTACTTC. Protein product: CASSLGGGLQETQYF. The chain uses TRBV11-2 and TRBJ2-5; a possible D gene is TRBD2 (7 bases). V lost 3 bases to trimming and J lost 2 bases, with 13 bases between them. CDR1 is SGHAT and CDR2 is FQNNGV in the germline V gene. The CDR3 is 15 residues long. Full variable domain (outside the CDR3, taken from reference TRBV11-2 and TRBJ2-5): EAGVAQSPRYKIIEKRQSVAFWCNPISGHATLYWYQQILGQGPKLLIQFQNNGVVDDSQLPKDRFSAERLKGVDSTLKIQPAKLEDSAVYLCASSLGGGLQETQYFGPGTRLLVL.

This rearrangement joins TRBV7-2 to TRBJ2-5; D tentatively reads TRBD1 or TRBD2 (5 bases each). The V and J ends lost 1 base and 1 base respectively, with 13 bases between them. This CDR3 is built from 16 residues. Looked up from germline, CDR1 is SGHTA and CDR2 is FQGNSA. This CDR3 is CASSLVWGPGQETQYF. The CDR3 nucleotides read TGTGCCAGCAGCTTAGTCTGGGGACCGGGCCAAGAGACCCAGTACTTC. Variable domain in full (rest from reference TRBV7-2 and TRBJ2-5): GAGVSQSPSNKVTEKGKDVELRCDPISGHTALYWYRQSLGQGLEFLIYFQGNSAPDKSGLPSDRFSAERTGGSVSTLTIQRTQQEDSAVYLCASSLVWGPGQETQYFGPGTRLLVL.

The V gene is TRBV5-4, the J gene TRBJ2-5; possible D gene TRBD1, 5 bases. There are 14 residues in the CDR3. The V gene's germline CDR1 is SGHNT and CDR2 YYREEE (reference sequence). V lost 5 bases to trimming and J lost 4 bases, with 15 bases between them. CDR3 region: CASRSQGYGETQYF. CDR3 coding DNA: TGTGCCAGCAGGTCCCAGGGATACGGAGAGACCCAGTACTTC.

The rearrangement joins TRBV7-2 to TRBJ2-5; D ambiguous. V was pared by 2 bases and J by 5 bases, with 15 bases between. Germline CDR1 reads SGHTA; CDR2 reads FQGNSA. This CDR3 spans 15 amino acids. The CDR3 loop is CASSLRAGVLETQYF. For the CDR3, the DNA is TGTGCCAGCAGCTTAAGGGCAGGCGTTTTGGAGACCCAGTACTTC.

V gene TRBV6-6 combines with J gene TRBJ2-7; TRBD1 matches at 9 bases. The CDR3 has 14 residues. The J segment lost 3 bases and the V segment lost 6 bases, leaving 6 bases of the junction unmatched. Germline CDR1 is MNHNY and CDR2 is SVGAGI (reference sequence). The chain's CDR3 is CASRKGQGDYEQYF. The DNA for the CDR3 is TGTGCCAGCAGAAAGGGACAGGGAGACTACGAGCAGTACTTC.

This clone was seen once. V usage is TRBV7-9 and J usage is TRBJ1-2; 7 bases map to TRBD1. The length of the CDR3 is 15 residues. CDR1 and CDR2 from the germline V gene are SEHNR and FQNEAQ (reference sequence). The V and J ends lost 6 bases and 3 bases, in that order; junction bases with no gene match: 10. In DNA, the CDR3 is TGTGCCAGCAGGCGACAGGGCACTGAGGACTATGGCTACACCTTC. This codes for CASRRQGTEDYGYTF. The full variable domain, with the rest looked up from reference TRBV7-9 and TRBJ1-2, is DTGVSQNPRHKITKRGQNVTFRCDPISEHNRLYWYRQTLGQGPEFLTYFQNEAQLEKSRLLSDRFSAERPKGSFSTLEIQRTEQGDSAMYLCASRRQGTEDYGYTFGSGTRLTVV.

As DNA, the CDR3 is TGTGCCAGCAGCTTGCGTGGACAGGGGGGTGGAAACACCATATATTTT. Translated: CASSLRGQGGGNTIYF. V is TRBV5-8 and J is TRBJ1-3; 10 nucleotides line up with TRBD1. This CDR3 is 16 amino acids long. CDR1 and CDR2 from the germline V gene are SGHTS and YDEGEE. Germline trimming cut 1 base from V and 3 bases from J; bases unmatched to any gene: 4.

The chain is built from TRBV18 and TRBJ2-2; weak D call: TRBD2 (5 bases). The V end was cut by 2 bases, the J end by 6 bases, with 10 bases between. The CDR3 consists of 14 residues. CDR1 is KGHSH and CDR2 is LQKENI in the germline V gene. CDR3 region: CASSPEGTAGELFF. In DNA form, the CDR3 reads TGTGCCAGCTCACCAGAGGGTACCGCCGGGGAGCTGTTTTTT.

The chain uses TRBV7-6 and TRBJ2-3; TRBD1 matches at 8 bases. Germline V gives CDR1 SGHVS, CDR2 FNYEAQ. Unmatched junction bases numbered 10, after V lost 4 bases and J lost 4 bases. The CDR3 consists of 16 residues. CDR3 amino acids: CASSSKAGGGPDTQYF. CDR3 sequence (DNA): TGTGCCAGCAGCTCGAAGGCAGGGGGCGGCCCAGATACGCAGTATTTT.

The chain combines TRBV11-2 with TRBJ2-7; D perhaps matches TRBD2 (5 bases). The CDR3 contains 14 residues. Germline CDR1 reads SGHAT; CDR2 reads FQNNGV. Trimming took 3 bases from V and 0 from J, leaving 9 bases between them. In DNA, the CDR3 is TGTGCCAGCAGCTTGGGAGTAACCTCCTACGAGCAGTACTTC. Protein: CASSLGVTSYEQYF.